This TCR beta chain was documented in a study of blood T cell repertoires in COVID-19. For the study at large: Some COVID-19 samples were acute and others convalescent; all came from the United States, Italy and Spain. T cells, B-cell-depleted T cells, or PBMCs provided the cDNA or gDNA that served as material.

Germline V CDR1 and CDR2: LNHDA, SQIVND (reference sequence). The length of the CDR3 is 13 residues. Trimming shortened V by 2 bases and J by 3 bases, and 7 bases separated the two germline ends. Study processing details: Quantification of nucleated cells was approximated via reference gene primer amplification. Assay: immunoSEQ multiplex PCR; the TCRdb copy retains only in-frame clones and omits some. The D gene and trimming were derived from the DNA, and the V and J assignments and clone size from that table. The repertoire holds 60,000 to 65,000 clones, with 74% as singletons. Sequenced input: peripheral blood. The receptor was isolated from a woman older than 75 with acute or convalescent COVID-19. This chain connects TRBV19 to TRBJ1-1; D is uncertain. Written as DNA, the CDR3 is TGTGCCAGTAGTATACGAAGAGACACTGAAGCTTTCTTT. Translated, it gives CASSIRRDTEAFF.